This T cell receptor beta chain came from a study of shared clonotypes between healthy human individuals (dated by TCRdb to 2018 to 2020). Context from the whole study: Three men and a couple of women, aged 18 to 49 years, made up the cohort. Different laboratories and diverse techniques were used to prepare libraries and sequence TCR repertoires, to increase sequencing depth and limit assay-specific biases. For each donor, CD4 naive and CD4 memory were each given three plates, CD8 naive was given two plates, and CD8 memory was given one plate. Blood TCR repertoires of about 5 healthy adults were deeply sequenced to estimate repertoire size and the extent of clonotype sharing between individuals. Leukapheresis yielded between about 0.85 and 9.5 billion PBMCs per donor. Overall study outcomes, separate from this receptor: Sharing across a handful of donors was observed for around 5% of naive CD4, over 3% of naive CD8, 2% to 2.5% of memory CD4, and about 0.38% of memory CD8 clonotypes. Rarefaction of sorted-subset datasets indicated incomplete sequencing despite the large sequencing depth. Clonotypes shared by all four sorted-subset donors showed higher generation probabilities than non-shared clonotypes. Naive subsets generally had larger estimated clonotype richness than memory subsets. Based on pairwise subsampling, the degree of clonotype sharing among donors was expected to be affected by sequencing depth. Because the study included a small number of donors, the genetic and exposure-history diversity represented was limited. Sampling was restricted to blood, and TCR repertoires in tissues likely differ from the TCR repertoires found in blood.

Its CDR3 holds 17 amino acids, cysteine through phenylalanine. Only the CDR3 region is kept as DNA, spanning 51 bases read in frame from base 1. Looking up the germline V gene yields CDR1 MGHRA and CDR2 YSYEKL. V ends up 5 bases short and J 5 bases short, with an unmatched junction base count of 11. TCR CDR3 regions were amplified from genomic DNA by multiplex PCR using the deep immunoSEQ assay. Extracted genomic DNA from each cell subset was distributed evenly across all wells of several immunoSEQ 96-well plates, and each plate was treated as a replicate. For sorted subsets, 150 to 250 ng genomic DNA, equal to tens of thousands of T cell genomes, was loaded into each replicate PCR. Purified libraries were quantified with a Qubit 3.0 fluorometer, sized on a Bioanalyzer 2100, and re-quantified with the KAPA Library Quantification kit. Every immunoSEQ 96-well plate was sequenced on a separate single-read 150-cycle Illumina NextSeq 550 flow cell. Regarding the original processing steps: Because the immunoSEQ output included only junctional sequences and no quality scores, the filtering could not be the same as the filtering used for full-length reads. To assign V/J genes and CDR3, sequences were annotated against IMGT germline references using PyIR, a Python wrapper for IgBLAST v1.9. Reads with weak V/J assignments (E-value above 1e-6), missing CDR3, stop codons, out-of-frame junctions, or ambiguous translated residues were removed. V3J clonotypes were defined as sequences sharing the same inferred V gene, J gene, and CDR3 amino acid sequence. Percentage overlap between repertoires was computed as shared unique clonotypes divided by the size of the smaller repertoire. Richness of each repertoire was evaluated using RTK rarefaction, the Chao1 estimator, and Recon v2.1 estimates of unobserved clonotypes. Generation probabilities were computed with OLGA for all TCRbeta clonotypes obtained by the gDNA method from several donors. TCRdb mirrors the immuneACCESS table, restricted to in-frame sequences. Some clones are absent from its copies; in checked studies, under half trace to an unresolved V gene, and the reason for the others is unknown. V and J calls and clone size come straight from that table; D and trimming were deduced from the DNA. The sample table contains more than 2 million clones; only one count was recorded for under 97% of them. Clones ranked in the top ten supply approximately 0.13% of the sample.

A word on this clone: This clone's antigen is unknown. No much larger clonotype is one base removed from it; base qualities were not supplied.

Donors were healthy HIV-negative adults with no recently reported acute infections or vaccinations. Every donor was a Caucasian adult living in Nashville, Tennessee, USA. CD4+ T cells were enriched by magnetic negative selection; naive cells were then positively selected on CD45RA, and the negative fraction formed the memory subset. Blood was obtained by leukapheresis, after which PBMCs were separated by Ficoll-Histopaque density gradient centrifugation and cryopreserved in liquid nitrogen vapor phase. Purity and quantity of every magnetically sorted T cell population were checked by analytical flow cytometry. Genomic DNA was isolated from every sorted fraction and measured by UV absorbance on a Nanodrop 2000c.

The chain employs TRBV4-1 and TRBJ2-3; 12 bases in between match TRBD2. This sequence originates from a man younger than 35 in good health. The sample was naive CD4+ T cells sorted from blood. According to the study, the label for this sample's cell subset or site signals: CD45RA+ positively selected. The CDR3 protein: CASSLEPSGGAGDTQYF. The nucleotide sequence is TGCGCCAGCAGCTTGGAACCTAGCGGGGGGGCGGGAGATACGCAGTATTTT.